The next 9 T cell receptor beta chains were all read from a single sample in a study of blood T cells in healthy people across ages. Next came a second PCR, run for about 6 to 11 cycles, which used a sample-barcoded 5' primer along with a J-beta primer mix. MiXCR, run by TCRdb on the 5' RACE reads, gives a single entry per CDR3 protein. The data hold about 640,000 distinct CDR3 sequences, with about 30% observed a single time. Sequenced material: blood. These receptors were obtained from a woman aged 80 or older in good health.

As to this clonotype: A much larger clone differs from this one at a single base, so this may be a read error. The chain links TRBV20-1 to TRBJ2-1; the match to TRBD2 covers 9 bases. Germline loops: CDR1 DFQATT, CDR2 SNEGSKA (reference sequence). The CDR3 is made up of 14 amino acids. Trimming removed 1 base from V and 13 bases from J; junction bases left unmatched: 11. The DNA for the CDR3 is TGCAGTGCTAGAGGCGGGGGGGCGGGAGAGACCCAGTTCTTC. Its protein product is CSARGGGAGETQFF.

The chain uses TRBV20-1 and TRBJ2-1, with D tentatively TRBD2 (6 bases). The germline V gene has CDR1 DFQATT and CDR2 SNEGSKA (reference sequence). This CDR3 has 13 amino acids. V gave up 3 bases and J gave up 5 bases, with 11 bases separating them. CDR3 DNA: TGCAGTGCTAGTGGGCTAGCGAACAATGAGCAGTTCTTC. The encoded protein is CSASGLANNEQFF.

This clonotype was observed at least ten times. The CDR3 is CASSLAPRAGRETQYF. The DNA of the CDR3 is TGCGCCAGCAGCTTGGCCCCCAGGGCAGGGAGAGAGACCCAGTACTTC. V and J are TRBV5-1 and TRBJ2-5; D is possibly TRBD1 or TRBD2 (5 bases each). V was cut by 0 bases and J by 4 bases, with 16 bases left in between. Per germline, CDR1 SGHRS and CDR2 YFSETQ. The CDR3 loop spans 16 amino acids.

The sample holds a few counts of this clonotype. V usage is TRBV28 and J usage is TRBJ1-1; D is uncertain. Germline V lookup: CDR1 MDHEN, CDR2 SYDVKM. The CDR3 is 13 residues long. Trimming took 3 bases from V and 1 from J, leaving 6 bases between them. For the CDR3, the DNA is TGTGCCAGCAGTTTGACGCCGAACACTGAAGCTTTCTTT. It translates to CASSLTPNTEAFF.

This clonotype was counted only a few times. A much larger clonotype is one base distant, so this may be a read error. CDR3 amino acids: CASSGLVYGQYF. The CDR3 nucleotides are TGTGCCAGCAGTGGGCTGGTTTACGGGCAGTACTTC. The rearrangement joins TRBV6-1 to TRBJ2-4; no firm D call. The CDR3 extends over 12 amino acids. The V end lost 4 bases, the J end lost 13 bases, and 14 bases lay between the germline ends. CDR1 is MNHNS, CDR2 SASEGT, per germline.

This chain connects TRBV28 to TRBJ1-5; perhaps TRBD1 as D (6 bases). CDR1 and CDR2 from the germline V gene are MDHEN and SYDVKM. Trimming cost V 5 bases and J 7 bases, with 15 bases left between them. The CDR3 covers 14 residues. CDR3 loop: CASSVSDRYQPQHF. As DNA, the CDR3 is TGTGCCAGCAGTGTTAGTGACAGGTACCAGCCCCAGCATTTT.

In its sample, this clonotype was seen a few times. CDR3 nucleotides: TGTGCCAGCAGCCAGGGCAGCGTCACAAATCAGCCCCAGCATTTT. Translated, it gives CASSQGSVTNQPQHF. The chain joins TRBV4-2 to TRBJ1-5; unclear D gene. The CDR3 has 15 amino acids. Trimming cost V 3 bases and J 4 bases, with 13 bases left between them. Germline assignment: CDR1 LGHNA and CDR2 YNFKEQ.

There are a few counts of this clonotype. The chain has TRBV11-2 and TRBJ1-6; 9 nucleotides match TRBD1. The trim removed 5 bases at V and 9 bases at J, leaving 11 bases unmatched. Germline loops: CDR1 SGHAT, CDR2 FQNNGV. CDR3 length equals 16 residues. The CDR3 bases are TGTGCCAGCAGCCTCCTCGGACAGGGGTTTGGTTCACCCCTCCACTTT. Its translation is CASSLLGQGFGSPLHF. The full variable domain, with the rest looked up from reference TRBV11-2 and TRBJ1-6, is EAGVAQSPRYKIIEKRQSVAFWCNPISGHATLYWYQQILGQGPKLLIQFQNNGVVDDSQLPKDRFSAERLKGVDSTLKIQPAKLEDSAVYLCASSLLGQGFGSPLHFGNGTRLTVT.

This clonotype came up many times. The rearrangement links TRBV12-3 or TRBV12-4 to TRBJ1-5, with 7 bases lining up with TRBD1. The CDR3 loop spans 16 amino acids. V dropped 2 bases and J dropped 7; count of bases not matched to a gene: 11. The CDR3 coding sequence is TGTGCCAGCAGTTTATCCCGCCTCAGGGGGGGACAGCCCCAGCATTTT. It yields the protein CASSLSRLRGGQPQHF.